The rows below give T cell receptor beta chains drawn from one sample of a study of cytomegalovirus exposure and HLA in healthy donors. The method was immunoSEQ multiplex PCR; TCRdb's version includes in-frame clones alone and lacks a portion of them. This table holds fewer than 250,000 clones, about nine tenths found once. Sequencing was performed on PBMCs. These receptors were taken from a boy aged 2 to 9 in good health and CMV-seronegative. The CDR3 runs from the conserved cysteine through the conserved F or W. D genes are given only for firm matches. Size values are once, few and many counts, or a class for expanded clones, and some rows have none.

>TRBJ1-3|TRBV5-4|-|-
TGTGCCAGCAGCTTGGCGGGAAGCGGTGGAAACACCATATATTTT
CASSLAGSGGNTIYF
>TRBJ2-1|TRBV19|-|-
TGTGCCAGTAGTAGCACAAGTGAGCAGTTCTTC
CASSSTSEQFF
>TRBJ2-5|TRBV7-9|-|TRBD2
TGTGCCAGCAGTTCCCCGGTATTCGGGCGGGAGGGCCAAGAGACCCAGTACTTC
CASSSPVFGREGQETQYF
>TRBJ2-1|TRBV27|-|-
TGTGCCAGCAGTCCCGGGCCGGGGAATGAGCAGTTCTTC
CASSPGPGNEQFF
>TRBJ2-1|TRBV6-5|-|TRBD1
TGTGCCAGCAGTTTTATGGGACAGGGTTTCCATGAGCAGTTCTTC
CASSFMGQGFHEQFF
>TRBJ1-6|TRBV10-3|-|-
TGTGCCATCAGTGAGTCGTCGGGGGAATCACCCCTCCACTTT
CAISESSGESPLHF
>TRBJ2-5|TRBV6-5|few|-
TGTGCCAGCAGTTACTCGAACTACCAAGAGACCCAGTACTTC
CASSYSNYQETQYF
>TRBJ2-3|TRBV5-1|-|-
TGCGCCAGCAGCTTGGCCCCCCCCACCGGGGATACGCAGTATTTT
CASSLAPPTGDTQYF
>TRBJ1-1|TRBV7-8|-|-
TGTGCCAGCAGCTTCACCAGGGTGGTCCCCAACACTGAAGCTTTCTTT
CASSFTRVVPNTEAFF
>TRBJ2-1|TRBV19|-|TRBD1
TGTGCCAGTAGTCCCCACAGGGGGTCCTACAATGAGCAGTTCTTC
CASSPHRGSYNEQFF
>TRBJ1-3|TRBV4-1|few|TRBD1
TGCGCCAGCAGCGGCTCCGGGACAGGGGTAGGAAACACCATATATTTT
CASSGSGTGVGNTIYF
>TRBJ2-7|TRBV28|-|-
TGTGCCAGCAGTCCCGAGACTCCTTACTACTACGAGCAGTACTTC
CASSPETPYYYEQYF
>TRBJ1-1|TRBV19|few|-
TGTGCCAGTAGGGACAGTCCGAACACTGAAGCTTTCTTT
CASRDSPNTEAFF
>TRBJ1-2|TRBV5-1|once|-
TGCGCCAGCAGCTTGGCCAGGGAGGCTAACTATGGCTACACCTTC
CASSLAREANYGYTF
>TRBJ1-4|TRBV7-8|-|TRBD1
TGTGCCAGCAGCCCCCGGGACAGTAATGAAAAACTGTTTTTT
CASSPRDSNEKLFF
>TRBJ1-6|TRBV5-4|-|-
TGTGCCAGCAGCTTGTCGAGACAGCCGAATTCACCCCTCCACTTT
CASSLSRQPNSPLHF
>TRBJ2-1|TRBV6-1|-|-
TGTGCCAGCAGTGATCCCGAAAGGGGCTCCTACAATGAGCAGTTCTTC
CASSDPERGSYNEQFF
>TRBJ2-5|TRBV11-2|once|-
TGTGCCAGCAGCTTAGATGGGGGGGGGCTGGAGACCCAGTACTTC
CASSLDGGGLETQYF
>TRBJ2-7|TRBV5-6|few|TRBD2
TGTGCCAGCAGCTCGGGAACTAGCGGGGGGCTCTCCTACGAGCAGTACTTC
CASSSGTSGGLSYEQYF
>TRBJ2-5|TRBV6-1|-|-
TGTGCCAGCAGTGAAGTGGAGGGGGAGACCCAGTACTTC
CASSEVEGETQYF
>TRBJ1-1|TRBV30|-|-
TGTGCCTGGATAGAGGGTTACACTGAAGCTTTCTTT
CAWIEGYTEAFF
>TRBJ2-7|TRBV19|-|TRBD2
TGTGCCAGTAGTAGGGGAGGGGACTACGAGCAGTACTTC
CASSRGGDYEQYF
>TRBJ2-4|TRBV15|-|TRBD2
TGTGCCACCAGCAGAGATCCAGCGGGGGTTCTTCAGTACTTC
CATSRDPAGVLQYF
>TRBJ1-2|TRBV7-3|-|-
TGTGCCAGCAGCCCCAAGGGGGGGGAAGGCTACACCTTC
CASSPKGGEGYTF